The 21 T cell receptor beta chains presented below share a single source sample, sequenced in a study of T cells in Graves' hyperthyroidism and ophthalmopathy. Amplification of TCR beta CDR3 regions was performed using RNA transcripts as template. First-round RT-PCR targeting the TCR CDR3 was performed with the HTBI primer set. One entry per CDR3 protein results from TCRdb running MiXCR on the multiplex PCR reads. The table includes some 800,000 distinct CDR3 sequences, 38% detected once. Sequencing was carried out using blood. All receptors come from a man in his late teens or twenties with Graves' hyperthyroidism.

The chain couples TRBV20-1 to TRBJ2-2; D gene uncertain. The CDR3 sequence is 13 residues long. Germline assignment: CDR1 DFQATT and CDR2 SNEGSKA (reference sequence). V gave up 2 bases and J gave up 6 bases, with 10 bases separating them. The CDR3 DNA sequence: TGCAGTGCTAGACGGTCCCTCTCCGGGGAGCTGTTTTTT. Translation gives CSARRSLSGELFF.

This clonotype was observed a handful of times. CDR3 region: CASIPRQVFTGELFF. CDR3 in DNA: TGTGCCAGCATCCCCCGCCAGGTCTTCACCGGGGAGCTGTTTTTT. The V call is TRBV12-3 or TRBV12-4, the J call TRBJ2-2, with no clear D. This CDR3 comprises 15 residues. Between the trimmed V and J ends, which lost 7 bases and 4 bases, there was a span of 16 bases.

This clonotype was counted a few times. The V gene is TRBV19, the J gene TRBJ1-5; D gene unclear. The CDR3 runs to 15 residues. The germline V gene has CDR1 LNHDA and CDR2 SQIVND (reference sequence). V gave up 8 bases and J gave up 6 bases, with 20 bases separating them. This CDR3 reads CASAGGEWTSQPQHF. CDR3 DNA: TGTGCCAGTGCGGGTGGGGAATGGACTAGTCAGCCCCAGCATTTT.

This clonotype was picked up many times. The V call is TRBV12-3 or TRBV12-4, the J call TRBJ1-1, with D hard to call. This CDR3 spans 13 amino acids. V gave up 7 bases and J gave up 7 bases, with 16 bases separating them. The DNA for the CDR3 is TGTGCCAGCACCCTTATGAGAGGAGTTGAAGCTTTCTTT. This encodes CASTLMRGVEAFF.

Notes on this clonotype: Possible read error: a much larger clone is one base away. CDR3 nucleotides: TGCAGCGTTGAAGAAGGGGCCTTAGGGTCAGGTCGGGTGGCCTTCGAGCAGTACTTC. It specifies CSVEEGALGSGRVAFEQYF. V and J are TRBV29-1 and TRBJ2-7; weak D call: TRBD1 (5 bases). Germline V gene lookup returns CDR1 SQVTM and CDR2 ANQGSEA. The CDR3 runs to 19 residues. V shed 0 bases and J shed 6 bases, with 30 bases lying between them.

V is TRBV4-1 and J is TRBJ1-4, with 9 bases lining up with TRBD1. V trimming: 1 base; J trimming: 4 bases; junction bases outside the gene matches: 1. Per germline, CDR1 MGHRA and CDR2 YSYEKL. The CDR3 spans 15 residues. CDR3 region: CASSQGDRDNEKLFF. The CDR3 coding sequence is TGCGCCAGCAGCCAAGGGGACAGGGATAATGAAAAACTGTTTTTT.

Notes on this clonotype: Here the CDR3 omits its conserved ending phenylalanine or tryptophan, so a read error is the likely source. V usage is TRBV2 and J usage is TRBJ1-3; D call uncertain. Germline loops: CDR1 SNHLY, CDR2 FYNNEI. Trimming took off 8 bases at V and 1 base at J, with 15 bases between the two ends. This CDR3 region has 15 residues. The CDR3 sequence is CASEEMTRSGNTIYL. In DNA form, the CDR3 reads TGTGCCAGCGAAGAGATGACTAGATCTGGAAACACCATATATCTT.

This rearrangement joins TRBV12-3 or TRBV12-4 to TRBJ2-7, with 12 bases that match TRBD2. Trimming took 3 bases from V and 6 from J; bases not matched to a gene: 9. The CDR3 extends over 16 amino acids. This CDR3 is CASSFSGLAGLGEQYF. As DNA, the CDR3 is TGTGCCAGCAGTTTTTCTGGACTAGCGGGATTAGGCGAGCAGTACTTC.

This chain's CDR3 is CASSGLIDPSGGELFF. The DNA of the CDR3 is TGTGCCAGCAGTGGCCTCATTGACCCCTCAGGCGGGGAGCTGTTTTTT. The genes are TRBV2 and TRBJ2-2; D is uncertain. The CDR3 runs 16 residues. The germline V gene encodes CDR1 SNHLY and CDR2 FYNNEI. V lost 4 bases, J lost 7 bases, and 19 bases lay in between.

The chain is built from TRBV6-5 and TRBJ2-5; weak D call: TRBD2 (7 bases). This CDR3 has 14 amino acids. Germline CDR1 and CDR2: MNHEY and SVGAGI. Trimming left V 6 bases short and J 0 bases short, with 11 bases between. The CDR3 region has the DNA TGTGCCAGCAGCGGGGGGCTAAACCAAGAGACCCAGTACTTC. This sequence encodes CASSGGLNQETQYF.

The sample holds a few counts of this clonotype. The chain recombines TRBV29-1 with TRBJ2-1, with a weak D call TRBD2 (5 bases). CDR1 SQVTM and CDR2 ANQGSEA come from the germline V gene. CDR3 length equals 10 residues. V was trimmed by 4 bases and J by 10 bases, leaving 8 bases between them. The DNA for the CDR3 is TGCAGCGTTGCAAGCGGAGAGCAGTTCTTC. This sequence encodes CSVASGEQFF.

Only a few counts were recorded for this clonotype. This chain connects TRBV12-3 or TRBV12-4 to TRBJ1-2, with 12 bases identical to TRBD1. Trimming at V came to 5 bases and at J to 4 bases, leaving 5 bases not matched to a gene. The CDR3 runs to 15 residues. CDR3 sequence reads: CASSGGQGATYGYTF. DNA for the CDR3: TGTGCCAGCAGTGGGGGACAGGGGGCGACCTATGGCTACACCTTC.

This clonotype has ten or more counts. The CDR3 reads CASSRRGEGSPLHF. The CDR3 coding sequence is TGTGCCAGTAGTCGTAGGGGAGAAGGTTCACCCCTCCACTTT. V is TRBV19 and J is TRBJ1-6, with a possible D match to TRBD1 (5 bases). Per the germline V gene, CDR1 is LNHDA and CDR2 is SQIVND (reference sequence). The CDR3 runs 14 residues. V was trimmed by 5 bases and J by 9 bases, leaving 14 bases between them.

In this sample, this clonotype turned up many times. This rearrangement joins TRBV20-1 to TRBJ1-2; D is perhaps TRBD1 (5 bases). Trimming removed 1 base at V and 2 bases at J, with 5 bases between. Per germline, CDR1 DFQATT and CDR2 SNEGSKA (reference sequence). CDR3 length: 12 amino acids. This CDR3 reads CSARGGNYGYTF. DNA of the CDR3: TGCAGTGCTAGAGGGGGGAACTATGGCTACACCTTC.

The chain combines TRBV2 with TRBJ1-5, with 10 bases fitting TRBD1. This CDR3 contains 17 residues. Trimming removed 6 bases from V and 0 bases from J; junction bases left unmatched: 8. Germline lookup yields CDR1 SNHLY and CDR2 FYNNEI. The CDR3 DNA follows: TGTGCCAGCAGATCAACCGGGACAGGGGATAGCAATCAGCCCCAGCATTTT. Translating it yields CASRSTGTGDSNQPQHF. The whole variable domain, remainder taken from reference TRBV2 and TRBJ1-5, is EPEVTQTPSHQVTQMGQEVILRCVPISNHLYFYWYRQILGQKVEFLVSFYNNEISEKSEIFDDQFSVERPDGSNFTLKIRSTKLEDSAMYFCASRSTGTGDSNQPQHFGDGTRLSIL.

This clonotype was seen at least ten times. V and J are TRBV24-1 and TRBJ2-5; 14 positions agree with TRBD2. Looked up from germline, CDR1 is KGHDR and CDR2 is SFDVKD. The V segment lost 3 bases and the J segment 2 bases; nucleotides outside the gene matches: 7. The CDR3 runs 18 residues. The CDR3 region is CATSDSKRTSGRQETQYF. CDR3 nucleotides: TGTGCCACCAGTGATAGTAAAAGGACTAGCGGGAGGCAAGAGACCCAGTACTTC.

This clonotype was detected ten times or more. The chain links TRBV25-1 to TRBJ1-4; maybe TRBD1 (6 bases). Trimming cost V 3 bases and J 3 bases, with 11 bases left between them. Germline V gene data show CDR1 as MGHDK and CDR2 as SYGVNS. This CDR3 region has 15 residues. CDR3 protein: CASSEVTGPNEKLFF. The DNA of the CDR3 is TGTGCCAGCAGTGAGGTGACAGGCCCTAATGAAAAACTGTTTTTT.

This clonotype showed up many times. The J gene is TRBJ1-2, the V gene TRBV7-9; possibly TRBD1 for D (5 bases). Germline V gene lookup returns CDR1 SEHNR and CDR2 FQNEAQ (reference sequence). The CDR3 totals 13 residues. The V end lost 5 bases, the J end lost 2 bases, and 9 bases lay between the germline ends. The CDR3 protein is CASSRGGNYGYTF. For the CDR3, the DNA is TGTGCCAGCAGCCGTGGGGGGAACTATGGCTACACCTTC.

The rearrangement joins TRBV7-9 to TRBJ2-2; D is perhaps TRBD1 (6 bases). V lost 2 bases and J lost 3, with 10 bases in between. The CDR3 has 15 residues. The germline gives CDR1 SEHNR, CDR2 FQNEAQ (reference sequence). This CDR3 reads CASSLYRVHTGELFF. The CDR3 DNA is TGTGCCAGCAGCTTATACAGGGTCCACACCGGGGAGCTGTTTTTT.

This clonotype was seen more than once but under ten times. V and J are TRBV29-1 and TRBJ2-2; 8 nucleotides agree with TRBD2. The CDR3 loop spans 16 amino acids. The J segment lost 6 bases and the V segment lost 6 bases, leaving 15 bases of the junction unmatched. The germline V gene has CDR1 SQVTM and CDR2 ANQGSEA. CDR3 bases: TGCAGCGTGAGATCGGGGACTAGTTTGGTTCCCGGGGAGCTGTTTTTT. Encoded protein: CSVRSGTSLVPGELFF.

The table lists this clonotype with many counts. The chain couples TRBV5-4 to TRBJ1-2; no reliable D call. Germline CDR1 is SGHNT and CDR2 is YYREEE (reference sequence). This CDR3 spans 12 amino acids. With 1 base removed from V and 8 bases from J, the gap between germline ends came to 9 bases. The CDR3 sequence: CASSLNRAGYTF. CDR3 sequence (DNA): TGTGCCAGCAGCTTGAACCGCGCCGGCTACACCTTC.